The clone carrying this TCR beta chain has more than one count but fewer than ten. The antigen is undetermined. The sample comes from a study of T-cell reconstitution after alpha-beta-depleted transplantation in children. V lost 2 bases, J lost 10 bases, and 11 bases lay in between. Germline values: CDR1 DFQATT, CDR2 SNEGSKA (reference sequence). The CDR3 runs to 11 residues. The library targeted TCRbeta and was prepared with unique molecular identifiers. TCRdb re-analysed the PCR reads in MiXCR, keeping a single row per CDR3 protein. The sample carries about 580,000 distinct CDR3 sequences, under 30% recorded once. General observations from the study: Elevated TCRbeta diversity at day 60 was traced, in some patients, to surviving recipient T cells and thymic progenitors. At around two months after transplant, the alpha-beta T cells were reportedly derived from several hundred expanded clones that came from non-depleted graft cells.

The chain couples TRBV20-1 to TRBJ1-1; D uncertain. The input for sequencing was PBMCs, mostly from graft donor cells, taken 360 days after TCRalphabeta/CD19-depleted stem cell transplant. The TCR was taken from a boy younger than two who had a stem cell transplant for acute myeloid leukemia, so the T cells may come from the graft donor. The CDR3 DNA is TGCAGTGCTAGAACCGTCAGAGGAGCTTTCTTT. Its translation: CSARTVRGAFF.